The present T cell receptor beta chain was sequenced within a study of cytomegalovirus exposure and HLA in healthy donors. Study as a whole: Tens of millions of unique TCRs from HLA-typed donors were held in an early data release. Findings of the study overall: Most sequenced TCRs were rare (though some public TCRs occurred in many donors). Among TCR beta chains, those listed as cytomegalovirus-associated numbered approximately 150.

As for this clone: Its antigen is unidentified.

Germline V gene lookup returns CDR1 SNHLY and CDR2 FYNNEI. The V and J ends lost 6 bases and 2 bases, in that order; junction bases with no gene match: 4. This CDR3 contains 14 residues. With 60 Vbeta and 13 Jbeta primers, the PCR was carried out. Using immunoSEQ multiplex PCR, the repertoire was profiled, and TCRdb retains in-frame clones only, with some absent. In the table there are more than 140,000 clones, around 82% of which are singletons. Sample: PBMCs. The chain recombines TRBV2 with TRBJ1-5; 7 bases align to TRBD1. The receptor was isolated from a man younger than 35 in good health and CMV-seropositive. CDR3 loop: CASSRDSGNQPQHF. CDR3 sequence (DNA): TGTGCCAGCAGCCGGGACAGTGGCAATCAGCCCCAGCATTTT.